A single sample is the source of the 2 T cell receptor beta chains below, sequenced in a study of blood T cell repertoires in COVID-19. TCRdb's table, derived via immunoSEQ multiplex PCR, lists solely in-frame clones and lacks some. The sample shows approximately 150,000 clones, around 82% of them seen only once. The specimen was PBMCs or T cells enriched from blood (not recorded which). The receptors here all came from a man between 60 and 70 years old who had recovered from COVID-19.

The chain links TRBV27 to TRBJ2-1; 12 nucleotides line up with TRBD1. With 6 bases clipped from V and 12 bases from J, the junction kept 15 bases outside the gene matches. Germline V gene data show CDR1 as MNHEY and CDR2 as SMNVEV (reference sequence). This CDR3 spans 16 amino acids. The CDR3 is CASRPREGQGALGQFF. The CDR3 DNA is TGTGCCAGCAGGCCTCGGGAGGGACAGGGGGCTTTAGGGCAGTTCTTC.

In nucleotides, the CDR3 is TGTGCCAGCAGCCAAGCCCGCCAGGGGAGTAAGGACGAGCAGTACTTC. It translates to CASSQARQGSKDEQYF. The V gene is TRBV14, the J gene TRBJ2-7; D perhaps matches TRBD1 (6 bases). Germline CDR1 SGHDN, CDR2 FVKESK. The CDR3 contains 16 residues. V lost 1 base and J lost 5, with 18 bases in between.